The 26 T cell receptor beta chains listed next were all sequenced from one sample in a study of regulatory T cells in long-lasting Graves disease. In building TCR beta libraries, iRepertoire HTBI primers were used together with Arm-PCR of CDR3 regions. Using its own MiXCR run on the multiplex PCR reads, TCRdb lists one record per CDR3 protein. Of roughly 500,000 distinct CDR3 sequences listed, about 20% are singletons. Stated time point: persistent/refractory GD, antithyroid drugs over 5 years with positive TRAb. The TCR library used RNA extracted from PBMCs. Sequences were derived from peripheral blood mononuclear cells (PBMCs), sampled when the disease was refractory, from a patient treated with antithyroid drugs. These receptors were taken from a female donor with Graves disease.

There are many counts of this clonotype. J is TRBJ1-2 and V is TRBV2; D is unclear. Germline lookup yields CDR1 SNHLY and CDR2 FYNNEI. The V end was cut by 4 bases, the J end by 5 bases, with 14 bases between. The CDR3 has 14 amino acids. In DNA, the CDR3 is TGTGCCAGCAGTGGATCCCGTGGGGAGTATGGCTACACCTTC. Translated: CASSGSRGEYGYTF.

This clonotype was found a few times. This chain links TRBV18 with TRBJ2-2, with 7 bases aligning to TRBD1. V dropped 3 bases and J dropped 1; count of bases not matched to a gene: 2. The CDR3 spans 15 residues. CDR1 is KGHSH, CDR2 LQKENI, per germline. This CDR3 reads CASSPGQMNTGELFF. The CDR3 nucleotides are TGTGCCAGCTCACCGGGACAGATGAACACCGGGGAGCTGTTTTTT.

This clonotype was picked up a small number of times. J is TRBJ1-1 and V is TRBV5-8; 7 bases are shared with TRBD1. V was pared by 6 bases and J by 0 bases, with 11 bases of the junction left unmatched. From germline, CDR1 is SGHTS and CDR2 YDEGEE. The CDR3 spans 16 residues. The CDR3 is CASKLFGTVMNTEAFF. Written as DNA, the CDR3 is TGTGCCAGCAAACTTTTCGGGACAGTTATGAACACTGAAGCTTTCTTT.

This clonotype occurred many times. V usage is TRBV30 and J usage is TRBJ1-1, with no clear D. The CDR3 is 13 residues long. CDR1 is GTSNPN, CDR2 SVGIG, per germline (reference sequence). Trimming cost V 4 bases and J 6 bases, with 15 bases left between them. DNA of the CDR3: TGTGCCTGGAAGGGATCGAACTCCCCTGAAGCTTTCTTT. It yields the protein CAWKGSNSPEAFF. Together with reference TRBV30 and TRBJ1-1, the CDR3 gives the full variable domain: SQTIHQWPATLVQPVGSPLSLECTVEGTSNPNLYWYRQAAGRGLQLLFYSVGIGQISSEVPQNLSASRPQDRQFILSSKKLLLSDSGFYLCAWKGSNSPEAFFGQGTRLTVV.

This clonotype came up many times. The chain links TRBV3-1 to TRBJ1-6, with 7 bases lining up with TRBD1. CDR3 size: 14 residues. V lost 7 bases to trimming and J lost 6 bases; unmatched junction nucleotides: 6. Germline CDR1 and CDR2: LGHDT and YNNKEL (reference sequence). The CDR3 spells CASNDGQVNSPLHF. Written as DNA, the CDR3 is TGTGCCAGCAACGATGGACAGGTTAATTCACCCCTCCACTTT.

This rearrangement joins TRBV20-1 to TRBJ2-3; 11 bases match TRBD2. The trim removed 4 bases at V and 2 bases at J, leaving 5 bases unmatched. CDR1 and CDR2 (germline): DFQATT, SNEGSKA (reference sequence). The CDR3 totals 15 residues. CDR3 protein: CSAIPGLADTDTQYF. DNA of the CDR3: TGCAGTGCTATTCCGGGACTAGCGGACACAGATACGCAGTATTTT.

This clonotype was seen repeatedly, ten times or more. The chain couples TRBV2 to TRBJ2-7; TRBD2 might be the D (6 bases). The CDR3 extends over 15 amino acids. The germline V gene has CDR1 SNHLY and CDR2 FYNNEI. V lost 4 bases and J lost 5, with 18 bases in between. This chain's CDR3 is CASSARLVWGNEQYF. CDR3 in DNA: TGTGCCAGCAGTGCGCGACTAGTATGGGGGAACGAGCAGTACTTC.

This clonotype has just a few counts. The rearrangement links TRBV11-2 to TRBJ2-7; D possibly corresponds to TRBD2 (8 bases). Trimming stripped 1 base from V and 5 bases from J, with 30 bases between. CDR1 is SGHAT, CDR2 FQNNGV, per germline. This CDR3 region has 20 residues. The CDR3 DNA reads as TGTGCCAGCAGCTTAGCTAGGGACAGAAAAACCGGGACTAGTAACCACGAGCAGTACTTC. This gives the protein CASSLARDRKTGTSNHEQYF.

This clonotype has a count of ten or more. The chain joins TRBV9 to TRBJ1-4; TRBD1 might be the D (5 bases). The CDR3 spans 15 residues. Per the germline V gene, CDR1 is SGDLS and CDR2 is YYNGEE. The germline V and J ends were trimmed by 3 bases and 0 bases, with 9 bases remaining between them. CDR3 in amino acids: CASSAAGATNEKLFF. CDR3 bases: TGTGCCAGCAGCGCCGCGGGGGCAACTAATGAAAAACTGTTTTTT.

There are many counts of this clonotype. The rearrangement uses TRBV19 and TRBJ1-6; D not certain. The germline CDR1 and CDR2 sequences are LNHDA and SQIVND (reference sequence). There are 14 residues in the CDR3. V dropped 7 bases and J dropped 8 bases, with 15 bases sitting between them. The CDR3 nucleotides are TGTGCCAGTAAGGTCGCTGGGCGGGATTCACCCCTCCACTTT. It yields the protein CASKVAGRDSPLHF.

This chain joins TRBV20-1 and TRBJ1-1; 7 positions match TRBD1. This CDR3 contains 13 residues. The germline V gene has CDR1 DFQATT and CDR2 SNEGSKA (reference sequence). The V gene end was trimmed by 1 base and the J gene end by 5 bases; junction bases not matched to a gene: 4. The CDR3 sequence is CSARGQGRTEAFF. CDR3 bases: TGCAGTGCTAGAGGACAGGGTAGGACTGAAGCTTTCTTT.

The table lists this clonotype with many counts. The genes are TRBV12-3 or TRBV12-4 and TRBJ2-5; D gene uncertain. The length of the CDR3 is 11 residues. Trimming shortened V by 4 bases and J by 4 bases, and 4 bases separated the two germline ends. The CDR3 DNA reads TGTGCCAGCAGTTCCGCAGAGACCCAGTACTTC. This encodes CASSSAETQYF.

There are many counts of this clonotype. The rearrangement uses TRBV28 and TRBJ1-5, with D perhaps matching TRBD1 (6 bases). V was clipped by 11 bases and J by 3 bases, with 11 bases between them. Germline-derived CDR1 and CDR2 are MDHEN and SYDVKM. CDR3 length: 12 residues. CDR3 amino acids: CACRDTNQPQHF. The CDR3 nucleotides read TGTGCCTGCCGGGACACCAATCAGCCCCAGCATTTT.

The chain joins TRBV3-1 to TRBJ1-6; D call uncertain. The germline CDR1 and CDR2 sequences are LGHDT and YNNKEL (reference sequence). This CDR3 is 17 amino acids long. V dropped 0 bases and J dropped 0 bases, with 9 bases sitting between them. The CDR3 loop is CASSQDRPSSYNSPLHF. The CDR3 nucleotides read TGTGCCAGCAGCCAAGATCGGCCGAGCTCCTATAATTCACCCCTCCACTTT.

V gene TRBV5-6 combines with J gene TRBJ2-5, with D uncertain. The V end was cut by 4 bases, the J end by 5 bases, with 18 bases between. Per germline, CDR1 SGHDT and CDR2 YYEEEE. This CDR3 comprises 15 residues. CDR3 nucleotides: TGTGCCAGCAGCCAGCTAGATGTGTATCGGGAGACCCAGTACTTC. Its protein is CASSQLDVYRETQYF.

The genes are TRBV2 and TRBJ2-4; a weak D match, TRBD2 (6 bases). In germline, CDR1 is SNHLY, CDR2 FYNNEI. The V end lost 0 bases, the J end lost 10 bases, and 13 bases lay between the germline ends. CDR3 size: 14 residues. The DNA of the CDR3 is TGTGCCAGCAGTGAAGCGTGGGGGGATGAGATTCAGTACTTC. This gives the protein CASSEAWGDEIQYF.

This clonotype occurred many times. This chain joins TRBV12-3 or TRBV12-4 and TRBJ1-4; D is possibly TRBD1 (6 bases). Trimming stripped 10 bases from V and 8 bases from J, with 17 bases between. The CDR3 runs 13 residues. DNA of the CDR3: TGTGCCATATCCATTACACAGGGAGAAAAACTGTTTTTT. Amino acids: CAISITQGEKLFF.

A few counts support this clonotype. The V and J genes are TRBV19 and TRBJ1-5; D may be TRBD1 (5 bases). CDR1 is LNHDA, CDR2 SQIVND, per germline (reference sequence). The CDR3 totals 12 residues. The ends were cut back, 9 bases at V and 3 bases at J, with 9 bases in the middle. In nucleotides, the CDR3 is TGTGCCAGCCGGGACCCCAATCAGCCCCAGCATTTT. It is translated as CASRDPNQPQHF.

The chain carries TRBV5-1 and TRBJ1-2; D might be TRBD1 (5 bases). Germline V CDR1 and CDR2: SGHRS, YFSETQ. V lost 0 bases and J lost 9, with 6 bases in between. The CDR3 loop spans 11 amino acids. CDR3 region: CASSLGGRYTF. CDR3 nucleotides: TGCGCCAGCAGCTTGGGGGGCCGCTACACCTTC.

Many counts were recorded for this clonotype. The CDR3 DNA reads TGTGCCAGCAGCTCCCGACAGGATTTTGAAAAACTGTTTTTT. This translates into CASSSRQDFEKLFF. V gene TRBV11-2 combines with J gene TRBJ1-4, with D perhaps TRBD1 (6 bases). Trimming took off 4 bases at V and 7 bases at J, with 13 bases between the two ends. Germline values: CDR1 SGHAT, CDR2 FQNNGV. The CDR3 extends over 14 amino acids.

The V and J genes are TRBV27 and TRBJ2-6; D unresolved. The CDR3 is 15 residues long. Deletions cut 0 bases from V and 4 bases from J, with 7 bases between. Germline V gene data show CDR1 as MNHEY and CDR2 as SMNVEV (reference sequence). The chain's CDR3 is CASSLSPMGANVLTF. The CDR3 DNA sequence: TGTGCCAGCAGTTTATCCCCCATGGGGGCCAACGTCCTGACTTTC.

The rearrangement joins TRBV18 to TRBJ1-2; D is unresolved. CDR1 is KGHSH, CDR2 LQKENI, per germline. This CDR3 region has 12 residues. V gave up 3 bases and J gave up 8 bases, with 10 bases separating them. CDR3 in amino acids: CASSPGAGGYTF. In DNA, the CDR3 is TGTGCCAGCTCACCGGGTGCGGGAGGCTACACCTTC.

This clonotype was counted only a few times. The V and J genes are TRBV10-3 and TRBJ2-5; 7 bases match TRBD2. The V gene's germline CDR1 is ENHRY and CDR2 SYGVKD. V lost 4 bases to trimming and J lost 0 bases; unmatched junction nucleotides: 8. CDR3 length equals 16 residues. This chain's CDR3 is CAISVGSGQYQETQYF. DNA of the CDR3: TGTGCCATCAGTGTGGGTAGCGGGCAGTACCAAGAGACCCAGTACTTC.

CDR3 loop: CASSLERITGLGDEQYF. The CDR3, as DNA: TGTGCCAGCAGCTTAGAAAGGATAACAGGACTAGGGGACGAGCAGTACTTC. The rearrangement joins TRBV11-3 to TRBJ2-7, with 7 bases matching TRBD2. V shed 0 bases and J 5 bases; nucleotides not matched to a gene: 13. The CDR3 sequence is 17 residues long. Germline lookup yields CDR1 SGHNT and CDR2 YENEEA.

This clonotype was counted ten times or more. The chain has TRBV6-1 and TRBJ2-5; D is possibly TRBD1 or TRBD2 (5 bases each). The germline gives CDR1 MNHNS, CDR2 SASEGT. V was trimmed by 1 base and J by 12 bases, leaving 9 bases between them. This CDR3 is built from 11 residues. In nucleotides, the CDR3 is TGTGCCAGCAGTGAAGGGGGGAAGGAGTACTTC. Its protein product is CASSEGGKEYF.

V gene TRBV6-1 combines with J gene TRBJ1-3; no reliable D call. The germline V gene encodes CDR1 MNHNS and CDR2 SASEGT. V gave up 6 bases and J gave up 4 bases, with 19 bases separating them. The CDR3 has 16 residues. The CDR3 spells CASSRVMNPSGNTIYF. CDR3 coding DNA: TGTGCCAGCAGCCGGGTAATGAACCCCTCCGGAAACACCATATATTTT.